These T cell receptor beta chains were read from a single sample in a study of beta chain features in type 1 diabetes. Assay used: immunoSEQ multiplex PCR; TCRdb lists only in-frame clones, some missing. The sample shows under 90,000 clones, under 35% of them seen only once. What was sequenced was stem cell memory CD4+ T cells from blood. The source of these receptors is a young woman in good health. The CDR3 runs from the conserved cysteine through the conserved F or W. The D gene is left open where the match is weak. Only some rows state a clone size, as once, few, many or a class for expanded clones.

DNA	CDR3	V	J	size	D
TGCGCCAGCAGCTTTACTAGCGGGAGCTCTGGGGCCAACGTCCTGACTTTC	CASSFTSGSSGANVLTF	TRBV4-1	TRBJ2-6	-	TRBD2
TGCAGCGTTGCGCTTGGAGGGGGCAAGCAGCCCCAGCATTTT	CSVALGGGKQPQHF	TRBV29-1	TRBJ1-5	few	TRBD1
TGTGCCAGTAGTATTGGGTCGGGTCAGCCCCAGCATTTT	CASSIGSGQPQHF	TRBV19	TRBJ1-5	few	-
TGTGCCAGCAGCCCCCGGACCGGGAGGGTCACAGATACGCAGTATTTT	CASSPRTGRVTDTQYF	TRBV4-2	TRBJ2-3	-	TRBD2
TGTGCCTGGAGGAACCTCGGTATTAGCGCAGATACGCAGTATTTT	CAWRNLGISADTQYF	TRBV30	TRBJ2-3	-	-
TGTGCCAGCAGCCGACAGTTAAGCTCCTATAATTCACCCCTCCACTTT	CASSRQLSSYNSPLHF	TRBV7-2	TRBJ1-6	-	-
TGCGCCAGTTCCCGGGACAAGGGCCTGGAGCAGTACTTC	CASSRDKGLEQYF	TRBV5-1	TRBJ2-7	-	-
TGCAGCGTTGATCCTGTAGGGGGGGCCGACAATGAGCAGTTCTTC	CSVDPVGGADNEQFF	TRBV29-1	TRBJ2-1	-	-
TGTGCCACCAGCGCGCCGGGCTCTGGGGCCAACGTCCTGACTTTC	CATSAPGSGANVLTF	TRBV15	TRBJ2-6	-	-
TGTGCCAGCCGCAAGGGACTCTCCTACGAGCAGTACTTC	CASRKGLSYEQYF	TRBV5-6	TRBJ2-7	-	-
TGTGCCAGCAGCCCGGGACACGGCCTAGAGACCCAGTACTTC	CASSPGHGLETQYF	TRBV11-2	TRBJ2-5	-	-
TGTGCCTGGAGTGTAGTGGGGCACGAGCAGTACTTC	CAWSVVGHEQYF	TRBV30	TRBJ2-7	-	-
TGTGCCTGGAAACAGGGGGCGAGCTATACCGGGGAGCTGTTTTTT	CAWKQGASYTGELFF	TRBV30	TRBJ2-2	-	TRBD1
TGTGCCAGCAGCCCCAGGACAGGGGTCTCCTCTGGGGCCAACGTCCTGACTTTC	CASSPRTGVSSGANVLTF	TRBV5-4	TRBJ2-6	-	TRBD1
TGTGCCAGCAGCCAAAACGTAATGCGTCGGAACTATGGCTACACCTTC	CASSQNVMRRNYGYTF	TRBV14	TRBJ1-2	few	-
TGCGCCAGCAGCCAACGAGTTAATGAAAAACTGTTTTTT	CASSQRVNEKLFF	TRBV4-1	TRBJ1-4	-	-
TGTGCCAGCAGCCACACAAGACTAGCGGGGGGGAATGAGCAGTTCTTC	CASSHTRLAGGNEQFF	TRBV7-9	TRBJ2-1	-	TRBD2
TGTGCCAGCTCACCACCAGAAGGAGGACTTTATTATGGCTACACCTTC	CASSPPEGGLYYGYTF	TRBV18	TRBJ1-2	-	-